The 22 T cell receptor beta chains listed next were all sequenced from one sample in a study of CD8 T cells in ankylosing spondylitis. TCRdb redid the calling of the 5' RACE reads with MiXCR, one entry per CDR3 protein. This sample has 250,000 to 300,000 distinct CDR3 sequences, with approximately 20% found just once. Sequenced input: blood, either unsorted or a sorted T cell fraction (not recorded which). These receptors all come from a male donor with ankylosing spondylitis or in good health (not recorded which).

This chain links TRBV20-1 with TRBJ2-7, with 9 bases lining up with TRBD1. The CDR3 sequence is 21 residues long. The V segment lost 0 bases and the J segment 2 bases; nucleotides outside the gene matches: 23. Germline assignment: CDR1 DFQATT and CDR2 SNEGSKA (reference sequence). CDR3 region: CSAREGAIGKNRDRATYEQYF. CDR3 DNA sequence: TGCAGTGCTAGAGAGGGGGCAATAGGGAAAAACCGGGACAGGGCCACCTACGAGCAGTACTTC.

This chain uses TRBV4-3 with TRBJ2-2, with D possibly being TRBD2 (6 bases). From germline, CDR1 is LGHNA and CDR2 YSLEER. The CDR3 totals 18 residues. Trimming removed 1 base from V and 0 bases from J, with 15 bases in between. Here the CDR3 DNA reads TGCGCCAGCAGCCAAGGACCCCGGGGGTTCGCGAACACCGGGGAGCTGTTTTTT. Its protein is CASSQGPRGFANTGELFF.

The genes are TRBV6-2 or TRBV6-3 and TRBJ2-6, with TRBD1 identical over 11 bases. CDR1 and CDR2 (germline): MNHEY, SVGEGT. CDR3 length equals 18 residues. V lost 4 bases, J lost 0 bases, and 5 bases stayed unmatched. The CDR3 region is CASSSRDRGFSGANVLTF. The CDR3 DNA reads as TGTGCCAGCAGTTCCCGGGACAGGGGGTTCTCTGGGGCCAACGTCCTGACTTTC.

This clonotype has at least ten counts. V usage is TRBV20-1 and J usage is TRBJ2-1; 7 nucleotides line up with TRBD2. In germline, CDR1 is DFQATT, CDR2 SNEGSKA (reference sequence). There are 16 residues in the CDR3. After removal of 0 bases from V and 6 bases from J, the junction contained 11 bases not matched to a gene. CDR3 amino acids: CSARDLLAPPTNEQFF. CDR3 DNA: TGCAGTGCTAGAGACCTACTAGCGCCACCGACCAATGAGCAGTTCTTC.

The chain couples TRBV5-6 to TRBJ2-7, with 10 bases aligning to TRBD2. The CDR3 is made up of 16 amino acids. Germline lookup yields CDR1 SGHDT and CDR2 YYEEEE. Trimming at V came to 3 bases and at J to 0 bases, leaving 6 bases not matched to a gene. The CDR3, as DNA: TGTGCCAGCAGCTATACCGGGACTAGCGCCTCCTACGAGCAGTACTTC. It encodes CASSYTGTSASYEQYF.

The table lists this clonotype with many counts. V and J are TRBV29-1 and TRBJ2-7, with D unresolved. Trimming stripped 6 bases from V and 6 bases from J, with 15 bases between. Germline CDR1 SQVTM, CDR2 ANQGSEA. This CDR3 is built from 12 residues. The CDR3 sequence is CSVLEVGSEQYF. The CDR3, as DNA: TGCAGCGTCCTAGAAGTAGGAAGCGAGCAGTACTTC.

The CDR3 spells CASSFPGLASGEQFF. The CDR3 DNA sequence: TGTGCCAGCAGCTTTCCGGGACTAGCATCCGGCGAGCAGTTCTTC. This chain uses TRBV7-8 with TRBJ2-1; the match to TRBD2 covers 9 bases. CDR1 is SGHVS and CDR2 is FQNEAQ in the germline V gene. Trimming at V came to 3 bases and at J to 10 bases, leaving 10 bases not matched to a gene. The CDR3 length is 15 residues.

At least ten counts were recorded for this clonotype. The chain combines TRBV9 with TRBJ1-1; 8 nucleotides align to TRBD1. Germline V lookup: CDR1 SGDLS, CDR2 YYNGEE. Unmatched junction bases numbered 12, after V lost 0 bases and J lost 5 bases. The CDR3 has 17 amino acids. CDR3 bases: TGTGCCAGCAGCGTAGGCAACAGGGGGGGGTTTGCGACTGAAGCTTTCTTT. Translated: CASSVGNRGGFATEAFF.

Only a few counts were recorded for this clonotype. The V call is TRBV4-1, the J call TRBJ1-2; tentative D call: TRBD1 (6 bases). The germline gives CDR1 MGHRA, CDR2 YSYEKL. Trimming shortened V by 2 bases and J by 8 bases, and 15 bases separated the two germline ends. This CDR3 has 14 amino acids. The CDR3: CASSQYLGAKGYTF. Written as DNA, the CDR3 is TGCGCCAGCAGCCAATATTTGGGGGCAAAAGGCTACACCTTC.

Here the CDR3 reads CASSPTSGVSYNEQFF. Here the CDR3 DNA reads TGCGCCAGCAGCCCGACTAGCGGGGTATCCTACAATGAGCAGTTCTTC. J is TRBJ2-1 and V is TRBV5-1; 11 bases are a match to TRBD2. Per germline, CDR1 SGHRS and CDR2 YFSETQ. V lost 4 bases to trimming and J lost 1 base; unmatched junction nucleotides: 4. The CDR3 consists of 16 residues.

The V and J genes are TRBV29-1 and TRBJ2-1; D tentatively fits TRBD1 or TRBD2 (5 bases each). CDR1 is SQVTM, CDR2 ANQGSEA, per germline. V gave up 6 bases and J gave up 7 bases, with 16 bases separating them. The CDR3 length is 13 residues. The CDR3 DNA follows: TGCAGCGTCCCCCCCACGGGGACGAATGAGCAGTTCTTC. Its translation is CSVPPTGTNEQFF.

This clonotype has just a few counts. This chain connects TRBV15 to TRBJ2-3, with D perhaps matching TRBD2 (6 bases). The germline CDR1 and CDR2 sequences are LNHNV and YYDKDF (reference sequence). V lost 5 bases and J lost 4, with 16 bases in between. The CDR3 extends over 15 amino acids. CDR3: CATSRRAGPSDTQYF. The DNA for the CDR3 is TGTGCCACCAGCCGCCGTGCGGGACCTTCAGATACGCAGTATTTT.

V gene TRBV5-1 combines with J gene TRBJ2-1; tentative D call: TRBD2 (5 bases). The CDR3 has 16 residues. V was cut by 3 bases and J by 4 bases, with 17 bases left in between. Per the germline V gene, CDR1 is SGHRS and CDR2 is YFSETQ. CDR3 sequence reads: CASSWADEGFYNEQFF. CDR3 sequence (DNA): TGCGCCAGCAGCTGGGCCGATGAGGGATTTTACAATGAGCAGTTCTTC.

CDR3 amino acids: CASSPIAGESEQFF. CDR3 nucleotides: TGTGCCAGCAGCCCCATAGCGGGCGAAAGCGAGCAGTTCTTC. This chain connects TRBV7-3 to TRBJ2-1, with TRBD2 matching 7 bases. Germline CDR1 SGHTA, CDR2 FQGTGA. V lost 5 bases and J lost 10; bases outside the gene matches: 11. The CDR3 length is 14 residues.

This clonotype was observed a handful of times. V usage is TRBV28 and J usage is TRBJ1-5; D might be TRBD1 (5 bases). Germline CDR1 is MDHEN and CDR2 is SYDVKM. V dropped 2 bases and J dropped 11 bases, with 7 bases sitting between them. The CDR3 runs to 11 residues. The CDR3 sequence is CASSLGGAQHF. CDR3 coding DNA: TGTGCCAGCAGTTTAGGGGGGGCCCAGCATTTT.

Comment on this clonotype: A junction boundary mismatches the germline segment, possibly from a read error. This chain connects TRBV24-1 to TRBJ2-5, with 7 bases identical to TRBD1. This CDR3 is built from 16 residues. From germline, CDR1 is KGHDR and CDR2 SFDVKD. CDR3 bases: TGTGCCGCCAGTGAGTCGGGACAGCCGGTCCAAGAGACCCAGTACTTC. It yields the protein CAASESGQPVQETQYF.

This clonotype has only a few counts. The chain employs TRBV7-3 and TRBJ2-2; 7 bases match TRBD1. V gave up 3 bases and J gave up 8 bases; unmatched junction bases: 3. This CDR3 is built from 13 residues. The germline V gene has CDR1 SGHTA and CDR2 FQGTGA. CDR3 protein: CASSFTGVGELFF. CDR3 DNA: TGTGCCAGCAGCTTCACAGGGGTTGGGGAGCTGTTTTTT.

The chain recombines TRBV24-1 with TRBJ2-3; D is perhaps TRBD2 (6 bases). CDR3 length equals 13 residues. Germline CDR1 KGHDR, CDR2 SFDVKD. CDR3 amino acids: CAVGTSRTDTQYF. The CDR3 DNA reads as TGTGCTGTAGGGACTTCTCGCACAGATACGCAGTATTTT.

This clonotype was seen only a few times. The chain combines TRBV29-1 with TRBJ2-7; 9 bases map to TRBD2. CDR3 size: 13 residues. CDR1 is SQVTM, CDR2 ANQGSEA, per germline. Trimming cost V 3 bases and J 6 bases; bases outside gene matches: 6. CDR3: CSVDGGRASEQYF. CDR3 nucleotides: TGCAGCGTTGATGGCGGGAGGGCGTCCGAGCAGTACTTC.

This clonotype was seen more than once but under ten times. The chain joins TRBV29-1 to TRBJ2-2; D not resolved. CDR1 is SQVTM, CDR2 ANQGSEA, per germline. Trimming left V 7 bases short and J 2 bases short, with 17 bases between. CDR3 length: 15 residues. In DNA, the CDR3 is TGCAGCGGGACGTACCACAGAGATAACACCGGGGAGCTGTTTTTT. Amino acids: CSGTYHRDNTGELFF.

The V call is TRBV12-3 or TRBV12-4, the J call TRBJ2-1, with D possibly called TRBD1 or TRBD2 (5 bases each). This CDR3 region has 16 residues. Deletions cut 1 base from V and 2 bases from J, with 12 bases between. CDR3 sequence (DNA): TGTGCCAGCAGTTTAGTTACCCGGGACCCCTACAATGAGCAGTTCTTC. It is translated as CASSLVTRDPYNEQFF.

This chain links TRBV6-5 with TRBJ2-7; TRBD2 aligns across 10 bases. The germline V gene encodes CDR1 MNHEY and CDR2 SVGAGI. This CDR3 is built from 14 residues. The J segment lost 4 bases and the V segment lost 3 bases, leaving 3 bases of the junction unmatched. CDR3 DNA: TGTGCCAGCAGTTATCTAGCGGGAGATTACGAGCAGTACTTC. Encoded protein: CASSYLAGDYEQYF.